This T cell receptor beta chain was sequenced in a study of radiotherapy plus CTLA-4 blockade in lung cancer. Study context: Disease control was present in 30% to 40% of patients, and objective responses in under 20%. Study outcomes and limitations: The best predictor of response was reported to be early blood T cell clone dynamics, with interferon-beta. There was expansion of tumor-derived TCR clones in blood after radiotherapy plus ipilimumab.

Receiving focal radiation plus CTLA-4 blockade with ipilimumab were patients who had chemo-refractory metastatic non-small-cell lung cancer. CDR1 and CDR2 from the germline V gene are SQVTM and ANQGSEA. The germline V and J ends were trimmed by 4 bases and 5 bases, with 6 bases remaining between them. This CDR3 is built from 11 residues. Comments on this clone: Its antigen is currently unknown.

This table comes from immunoSEQ multiplex PCR, and its TCRdb copy is limited to in-frame clones, with some not included. The sample consists of a few thousand clones, 84% of them appearing once. The source of this sequence is a human donor with non-small cell lung cancer that progressed on radiotherapy plus ipilimumab. The source was tumor tissue, collected from a patient treated with radiotherapy plus ipilimumab. The J gene is TRBJ2-1, the V gene TRBV29-1; no reliable D call. In DNA form, the CDR3 reads TGCAGCGTTGTTGGGGACAATGAGCAGTTCTTC. As protein: CSVVGDNEQFF.